This T cell receptor beta chain came from a study of PD-1 blockade in classical Hodgkin lymphoma. Study-level points and caveats: Repertoires differed for reasons still undefined, possibly disease activity or prior therapy. Reported baseline diversity: healthy donors highest, relapsed/refractory patients lowest.

Time point defined: newly diagnosed, previously untreated cHL patient sample. As a comparison, the study used PBMCs from newly diagnosed, untreated classical Hodgkin lymphoma. A note on this clone: Its antigen is currently unknown.

CDR1 LGHNA and CDR2 YSLEER come from the germline V gene. The V and J ends lost 1 base and 5 bases respectively, with 6 bases between them. The CDR3 extends over 13 amino acids. Assay used: immunoSEQ multiplex PCR; TCRdb lists only in-frame clones, some missing. The sample shows 70,000 or so clones, 93% of them seen only once. The sample was peripheral blood mononuclear cells (PBMCs). V gene TRBV4-3 combines with J gene TRBJ2-1; D might be TRBD2 (5 bases). The sequence was obtained from a human donor with classical Hodgkin lymphoma. As DNA, the CDR3 is TGCGCCAGCAGCCAAGGAGGGAACAATGAGCAGTTCTTC. Translated: CASSQGGNNEQFF.